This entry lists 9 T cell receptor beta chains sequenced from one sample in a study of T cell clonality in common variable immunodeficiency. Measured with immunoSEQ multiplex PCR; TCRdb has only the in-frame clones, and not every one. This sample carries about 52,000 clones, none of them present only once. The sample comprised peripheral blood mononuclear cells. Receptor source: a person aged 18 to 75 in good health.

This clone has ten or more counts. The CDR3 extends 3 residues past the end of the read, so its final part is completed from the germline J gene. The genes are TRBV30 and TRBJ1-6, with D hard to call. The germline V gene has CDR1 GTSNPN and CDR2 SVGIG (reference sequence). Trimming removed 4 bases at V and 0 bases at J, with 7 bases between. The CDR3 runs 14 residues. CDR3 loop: CAWKSRSYNSPLHF. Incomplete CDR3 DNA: TGTGCCTGGAAAAGCCGCTCCTATAATTCACCC.

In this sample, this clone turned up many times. The CDR3 is CASSPWAADNYGYTF. The DNA read from the CDR3 is TGTGCCAGCAGCCCATGGGCAGCCGATAACTATGGC. The chain uses TRBV7-8 and TRBJ1-2; D ambiguous. The observed sequence ends 3 residues before the CDR3 terminus, with the missing tail filled in from the germline J gene. V was cut by 5 bases and J by 1 base, with 14 bases left in between. Germline V gene lookup returns CDR1 SGHVS and CDR2 FQNEAQ. There are 15 residues in the CDR3.

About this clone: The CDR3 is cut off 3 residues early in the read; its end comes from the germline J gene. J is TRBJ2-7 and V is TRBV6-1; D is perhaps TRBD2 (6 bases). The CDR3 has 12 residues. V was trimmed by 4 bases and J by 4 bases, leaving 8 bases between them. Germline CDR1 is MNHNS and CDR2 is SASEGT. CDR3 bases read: TGTGCCAGCAGTGCTCGGGGGTACGAG. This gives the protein CASSARGYE. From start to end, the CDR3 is CASSARGYEQYF.

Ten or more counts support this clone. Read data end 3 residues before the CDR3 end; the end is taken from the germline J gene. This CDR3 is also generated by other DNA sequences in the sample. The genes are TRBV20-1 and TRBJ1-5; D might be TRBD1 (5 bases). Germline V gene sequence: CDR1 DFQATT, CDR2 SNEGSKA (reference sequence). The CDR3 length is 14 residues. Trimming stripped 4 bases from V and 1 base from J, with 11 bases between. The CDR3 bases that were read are TGCAGTGCTATCAGGGATTCGAGCAATCAGCCC. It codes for CSAIRDSSNQP. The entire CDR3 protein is CSAIRDSSNQPQHF.

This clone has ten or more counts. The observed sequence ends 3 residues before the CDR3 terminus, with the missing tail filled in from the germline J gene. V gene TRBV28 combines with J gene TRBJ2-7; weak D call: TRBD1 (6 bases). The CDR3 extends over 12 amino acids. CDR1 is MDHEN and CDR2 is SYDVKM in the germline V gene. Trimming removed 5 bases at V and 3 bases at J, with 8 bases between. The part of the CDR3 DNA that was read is TGTGCCAGCAGTAACAGGGACTACGAG. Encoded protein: CASSNRDYE. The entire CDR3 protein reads CASSNRDYEQYF.

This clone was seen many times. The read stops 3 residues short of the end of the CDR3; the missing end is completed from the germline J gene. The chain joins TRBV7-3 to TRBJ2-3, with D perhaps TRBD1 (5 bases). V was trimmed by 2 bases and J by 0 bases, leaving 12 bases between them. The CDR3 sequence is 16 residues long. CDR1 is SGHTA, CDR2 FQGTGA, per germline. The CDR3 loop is CASSLQGSLSTDTQYF. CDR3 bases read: TGTGCCAGCAGCTTACAGGGATCTCTCAGCACAGATACG.

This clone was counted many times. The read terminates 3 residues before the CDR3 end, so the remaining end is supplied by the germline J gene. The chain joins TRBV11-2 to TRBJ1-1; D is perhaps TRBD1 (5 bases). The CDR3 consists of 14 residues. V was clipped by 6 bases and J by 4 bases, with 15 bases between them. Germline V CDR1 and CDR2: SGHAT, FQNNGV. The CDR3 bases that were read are TGTGCCAGCAGTCTCGGGGGGGGGAGCACTGAA. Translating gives CASSLGGGSTE. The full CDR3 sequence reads CASSLGGGSTEAFF.

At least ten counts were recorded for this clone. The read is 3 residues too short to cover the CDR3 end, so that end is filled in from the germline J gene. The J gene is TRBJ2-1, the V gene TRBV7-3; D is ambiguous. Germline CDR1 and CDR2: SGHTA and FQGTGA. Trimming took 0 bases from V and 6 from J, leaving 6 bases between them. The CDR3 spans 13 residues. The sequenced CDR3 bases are TGTGCCAGCAGCTTAACTACGGTCAATGAG. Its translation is CASSLTTVNE. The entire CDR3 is CASSLTTVNEQFF.

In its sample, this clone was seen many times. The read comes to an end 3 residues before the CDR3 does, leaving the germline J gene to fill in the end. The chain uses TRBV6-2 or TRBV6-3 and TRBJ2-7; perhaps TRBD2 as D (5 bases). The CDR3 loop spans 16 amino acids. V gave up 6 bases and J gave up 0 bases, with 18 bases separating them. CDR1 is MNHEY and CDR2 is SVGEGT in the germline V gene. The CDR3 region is CASSLDRGPLSYEQYF. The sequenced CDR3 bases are TGTGCCAGCAGCCTCGACCGGGGTCCTCTCTCCTACGAG.